The source of this T cell receptor beta chain is a study of T cells in Graves' hyperthyroidism and ophthalmopathy. General observations from the study: In the blood, most expanded thyroid clonotypes above 0.001 appeared as well. A 13 V-J signature model discriminated ophthalmopathy versus stable hyperthyroidism.

TCR beta CDR3 regions were amplified from RNA transcripts. First-round RT-PCR targeting the TCR CDR3 was performed with the HTBI primer set. MiXCR was run by TCRdb on the multiplex PCR reads, yielding one entry per CDR3 protein. Of 600,000 to 850,000 distinct CDR3 sequences detected, 15% to 20% appear once; the ten largest clones hold 15% to 20%. Germline V gives CDR1 SGHTA, CDR2 FQGNSA. V lost 4 bases and J lost 5, with 7 bases in between. CDR3 size: 12 residues. This clonotype turned up a few times. What it binds is not known. Those with hyperthyroidism were 18 to 65 years old, newly diagnosed, and ill for under 2 months. Based on clinical symptoms, serum thyroxine and TRAb, thyroid ultrasound and orbital computed tomography, diagnoses were reached.

This clonotype was sampled from a woman aged 45-59 years with Graves' hyperthyroidism that later progressed to Graves' ophthalmopathy. The sequencing sample was made of blood. The chain employs TRBV7-2 and TRBJ2-3; no clear D. The DNA for the CDR3 is TGTGCCAGCAGCTCCCGGATAGATACGCAGTATTTT. Encoded protein: CASSSRIDTQYF.